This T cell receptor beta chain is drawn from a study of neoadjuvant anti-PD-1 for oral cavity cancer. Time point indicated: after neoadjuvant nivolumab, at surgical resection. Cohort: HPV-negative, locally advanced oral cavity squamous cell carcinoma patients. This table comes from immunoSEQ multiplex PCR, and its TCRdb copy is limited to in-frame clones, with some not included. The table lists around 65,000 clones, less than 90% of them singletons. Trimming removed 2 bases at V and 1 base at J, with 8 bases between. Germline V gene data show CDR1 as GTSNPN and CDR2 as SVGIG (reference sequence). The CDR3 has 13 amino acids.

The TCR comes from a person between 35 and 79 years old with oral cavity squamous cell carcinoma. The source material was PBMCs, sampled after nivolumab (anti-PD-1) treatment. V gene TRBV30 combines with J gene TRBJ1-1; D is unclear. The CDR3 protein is CAWSNSRNTEAFF. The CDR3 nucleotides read TGTGCCTGGAGTAACTCGAGGAACACTGAAGCTTTCTTT.